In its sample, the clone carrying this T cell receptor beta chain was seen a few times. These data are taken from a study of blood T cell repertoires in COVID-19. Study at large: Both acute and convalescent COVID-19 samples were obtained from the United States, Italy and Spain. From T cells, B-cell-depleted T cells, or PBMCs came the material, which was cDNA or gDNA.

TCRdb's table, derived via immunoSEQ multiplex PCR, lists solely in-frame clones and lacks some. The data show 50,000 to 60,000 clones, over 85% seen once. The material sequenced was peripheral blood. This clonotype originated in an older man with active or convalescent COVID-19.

CDR3: CASSRPPGQGYNEQFF. As DNA, the CDR3 is TGTGCCAGCAGTCGCCCCCCGGGACAGGGGTACAATGAGCAGTTCTTC. The chain is built from TRBV28 and TRBJ2-1, with TRBD1 identical over 10 bases. The CDR3 sequence is 16 residues long. Germline CDR1 reads MDHEN; CDR2 reads SYDVKM. Trimming took 5 bases from V and 4 from J; bases not matched to a gene: 8.